The clone carrying this TCR beta chain showed up just once. Its antigen is unknown. Germline lookup yields CDR1 SGHNT and CDR2 YYREEE (reference sequence). This CDR3 has 17 amino acids. V lost 5 bases and J 3 bases, leaving 23 bases between the germline ends. Some clones are missing from TCRdb's copy, which holds only in-frame ones; the method was immunoSEQ multiplex PCR. There are roughly 150,000 clones in the sample; more than 85% occur only once, and approximately 2.3% lies in the top ten. This sample is part of a study of T cell responses to AZD1222 COVID-19 vaccine. Whole-study context: Second doses were pooled across both intervals (about 4 or about 12 weeks).

The study, taken as a whole, reports: There were vaccine-associated CD4 TCRs across spike, dominant at 160-218 and 743-854.

The rearrangement uses TRBV5-4 and TRBJ1-1, with D possibly being TRBD1 (5 bases). This specimen was peripheral blood, taken on day 0 of AZD1222 vaccination. This sequence originates from an adult in good health. The CDR3 loop is CASRKGWVKREDTEAFF. The CDR3 bases are TGTGCCAGCAGGAAGGGGTGGGTAAAAAGGGAGGACACTGAAGCTTTCTTT. Using reference TRBV5-4 and TRBJ1-1 for the parts outside the CDR3, the full variable domain is ETGVTQSPTHLIKTRGQQVTLRCSSQSGHNTVSWYQQALGQGPQFIFQYYREEENGRGNFPPRFSGLQFPNYSSELNVNALELDDSALYLCASRKGWVKREDTEAFFGQGTRLTVV.